This is a list of T cell receptor beta chains from one sample in a study of cytomegalovirus exposure and HLA in healthy donors. Assay used: immunoSEQ multiplex PCR; TCRdb lists only in-frame clones, some missing. Found here are 95,000 to 120,000 clones, 82% of them singletons; the top ten hold about 2.7%. Sequenced input: PBMCs. These receptors all come from a woman between 18 and 29 years old in good health and CMV-seronegative. The CDR3 runs from the conserved cysteine through the conserved F or W. Each record gives: CDR3 DNA, CDR3 protein, CDR3 length, J gene, clone size, V gene, D gene. A D gene is named only where the DNA matches it firmly. For some rows the clone size is stated as once, few or many, or as a class when expanded; others skip it.

cdr3_nt: TGTGCCAGCAGTTTATTAGGGACAGCGAATGAAAAACTGTTTTTT
cdr3_aa: CASSLLGTANEKLFF
cdr3_length: 15
j_call: TRBJ1-4
clone_size: NA
v_call: TRBV28
d_call: TRBD1

cdr3_nt: TGTGCCAGTAGTATTAGGCAGGGCAATCAGCCCCAGCATTTT
cdr3_aa: CASSIRQGNQPQHF
cdr3_length: 14
j_call: TRBJ1-5
clone_size: NA
v_call: TRBV19
d_call: NA

cdr3_nt: TGTGCCAGCAGTTTGTATTATAGTTCACCCCTCCACTTT
cdr3_aa: CASSLYYSSPLHF
cdr3_length: 13
j_call: TRBJ1-6
clone_size: NA
v_call: TRBV27
d_call: NA

cdr3_nt: TGTGCCAGTAGTATGTCATCGGGTCAGCCCCAGCATTTT
cdr3_aa: CASSMSSGQPQHF
cdr3_length: 13
j_call: TRBJ1-5
clone_size: once
v_call: TRBV19
d_call: NA

cdr3_nt: TGTGCCAGTAGTATAGATGGGACAGCATCGGGGCCCCAGCATTTT
cdr3_aa: CASSIDGTASGPQHF
cdr3_length: 15
j_call: TRBJ1-5
clone_size: NA
v_call: TRBV19
d_call: TRBD1

cdr3_nt: TGTGCCAGCAGCTTACGAGCAGGGGACTCACCCCTCCACTTT
cdr3_aa: CASSLRAGDSPLHF
cdr3_length: 14
j_call: TRBJ1-6
clone_size: NA
v_call: TRBV11-2
d_call: NA

cdr3_nt: TGTGCCAGCAGTCTCCGGGACAGTAACTATGGCTACACCTTC
cdr3_aa: CASSLRDSNYGYTF
cdr3_length: 14
j_call: TRBJ1-2
clone_size: NA
v_call: TRBV27
d_call: TRBD1

cdr3_nt: TGTGCCAGCAGGCTTCCACTAGCGGGGGGCCGCACAGATACGCAGTATTTT
cdr3_aa: CASRLPLAGGRTDTQYF
cdr3_length: 17
j_call: TRBJ2-3
clone_size: few
v_call: TRBV7-8
d_call: TRBD2

cdr3_nt: TGTGCCAGCAGTGTACAGCGGGGGAGCACAGATACGCAGTATTTT
cdr3_aa: CASSVQRGSTDTQYF
cdr3_length: 15
j_call: TRBJ2-3
clone_size: few
v_call: TRBV6-1
d_call: TRBD2

cdr3_nt: TGTGCCAGCAGTTTCGGACGGGGAAAGTGGGGCTACACCTTC
cdr3_aa: CASSFGRGKWGYTF
cdr3_length: 14
j_call: TRBJ1-2
clone_size: NA
v_call: TRBV27
d_call: NA

cdr3_nt: TGTGCCAGCAGCGTTAGCGGGAGAGGTACCGATGAGCAGTTCTTC
cdr3_aa: CASSVSGRGTDEQFF
cdr3_length: 15
j_call: TRBJ2-1
clone_size: NA
v_call: TRBV9
d_call: TRBD2

cdr3_nt: TGTGCCAGCAGTCCCCCCGGGGAGACCCAGTACTTC
cdr3_aa: CASSPPGETQYF
cdr3_length: 12
j_call: TRBJ2-5
clone_size: NA
v_call: TRBV27
d_call: NA

cdr3_nt: TGTGCCAGCAGCTCTCTGGGAGGGACTGGAAATGAAAAACTGTTTTTT
cdr3_aa: CASSSLGGTGNEKLFF
cdr3_length: 16
j_call: TRBJ1-4
clone_size: NA
v_call: TRBV16
d_call: NA

cdr3_nt: TGTGCCAGCAGCCCCCCCGGACAGGGTTTTTACGAGCAGTACTTC
cdr3_aa: CASSPPGQGFYEQYF
cdr3_length: 15
j_call: TRBJ2-7
clone_size: NA
v_call: TRBV28
d_call: TRBD1

cdr3_nt: TGTGCCAGCAGCGTGGACCGTGGGGGGGGCTACACCTTC
cdr3_aa: CASSVDRGGGYTF
cdr3_length: 13
j_call: TRBJ1-2
clone_size: NA
v_call: TRBV9
d_call: NA

cdr3_nt: TGTGCCAGCAGCTCCTTGACAGGGACCCCTTATGGCTACACCTTC
cdr3_aa: CASSSLTGTPYGYTF
cdr3_length: 15
j_call: TRBJ1-2
clone_size: NA
v_call: TRBV7-9
d_call: TRBD1

cdr3_nt: TGTGCCAGTAGCATTCAGGGGAACACTGAAGCTTTCTTT
cdr3_aa: CASSIQGNTEAFF
cdr3_length: 13
j_call: TRBJ1-1
clone_size: NA
v_call: TRBV19
d_call: NA

cdr3_nt: TGCAGCGTTGCAGTCCCGGGACAGGGGGCTGGGGACGAGCAGTACTTC
cdr3_aa: CSVAVPGQGAGDEQYF
cdr3_length: 16
j_call: TRBJ2-7
clone_size: NA
v_call: TRBV29-1
d_call: TRBD1

cdr3_nt: TGTGCCAGCAGCATGGGACTAGAGAACCGCGAGCAGTACTTC
cdr3_aa: CASSMGLENREQYF
cdr3_length: 14
j_call: TRBJ2-7
clone_size: NA
v_call: TRBV7-6
d_call: TRBD2

cdr3_nt: TGTGCCAGCAGGCCATGGGGACAGGGGACAGGTGGCTACACCTTC
cdr3_aa: CASRPWGQGTGGYTF
cdr3_length: 15
j_call: TRBJ1-2
clone_size: NA
v_call: TRBV27
d_call: TRBD1

cdr3_nt: TGTGCCAGCAGCTTGGTCGGGGGAGGTAATTCACCCCTCCACTTT
cdr3_aa: CASSLVGGGNSPLHF
cdr3_length: 15
j_call: TRBJ1-6
clone_size: NA
v_call: TRBV5-5
d_call: NA

cdr3_nt: TGTGCCAGCAGCTTAGGGACAGCTGAAGCTTTCTTT
cdr3_aa: CASSLGTAEAFF
cdr3_length: 12
j_call: TRBJ1-1
clone_size: once
v_call: TRBV7-8
d_call: NA

cdr3_nt: TGTGCCAGCTCCCAGGACACGAACACTGAAGCTTTCTTT
cdr3_aa: CASSQDTNTEAFF
cdr3_length: 13
j_call: TRBJ1-1
clone_size: NA
v_call: TRBV18
d_call: NA

cdr3_nt: TGCGCCAGCAGTGGTCAGGTTGGGAGCAAAAACATTCAGTACTTC
cdr3_aa: CASSGQVGSKNIQYF
cdr3_length: 15
j_call: TRBJ2-4
clone_size: once
v_call: TRBV10-1
d_call: NA

cdr3_nt: TGTGCCTGGAGGCCACAGGGAAGCTATGGCTACACCTTC
cdr3_aa: CAWRPQGSYGYTF
cdr3_length: 13
j_call: TRBJ1-2
clone_size: NA
v_call: TRBV30
d_call: NA

cdr3_nt: TGTGCCAGTACCATCTCGGCTAGCGGGGGCTTGCATGAGCAGTTCTTC
cdr3_aa: CASTISASGGLHEQFF
cdr3_length: 16
j_call: TRBJ2-1
clone_size: NA
v_call: TRBV19
d_call: TRBD2

cdr3_nt: TGTGCCAGCAGCTTAGGACACTCCCGAGATGGCTACACCTTC
cdr3_aa: CASSLGHSRDGYTF
cdr3_length: 14
j_call: TRBJ1-2
clone_size: NA
v_call: TRBV7-2
d_call: NA

cdr3_nt: TGCGCCAGCAGTGAGTCGACACCCTACGAGCAGTACTTC
cdr3_aa: CASSESTPYEQYF
cdr3_length: 13
j_call: TRBJ2-7
clone_size: few
v_call: TRBV10-2
d_call: NA

cdr3_nt: TGTGCCAGCAGCAGTTCCTCCTTACAGGGGGTTACTGAAGCTTTCTTT
cdr3_aa: CASSSSSLQGVTEAFF
cdr3_length: 16
j_call: TRBJ1-1
clone_size: few
v_call: TRBV7-9
d_call: TRBD1

cdr3_nt: TGTGCCAGCACCGGTGGGACAGGGGGCAATGAAAAACTGTTTTTT
cdr3_aa: CASTGGTGGNEKLFF
cdr3_length: 15
j_call: TRBJ1-4
clone_size: NA
v_call: TRBV28
d_call: TRBD1

cdr3_nt: TGTGCCAGCACCGGGGGCGGGGGCGTGACAGGGGAGCTGTTTTTT
cdr3_aa: CASTGGGGVTGELFF
cdr3_length: 15
j_call: TRBJ2-2
clone_size: few
v_call: TRBV7-2
d_call: NA

cdr3_nt: TGTGCCAGCTCCCTGACAGGGGGTGTAACTAATGAAAAACTGTTTTTT
cdr3_aa: CASSLTGGVTNEKLFF
cdr3_length: 16
j_call: TRBJ1-4
clone_size: once
v_call: TRBV18
d_call: TRBD1

cdr3_nt: TGCAGCGTGGGAAGAGGGCGGACTAATGAAAAACTGTTTTTT
cdr3_aa: CSVGRGRTNEKLFF
cdr3_length: 14
j_call: TRBJ1-4
clone_size: NA
v_call: TRBV29-1
d_call: NA